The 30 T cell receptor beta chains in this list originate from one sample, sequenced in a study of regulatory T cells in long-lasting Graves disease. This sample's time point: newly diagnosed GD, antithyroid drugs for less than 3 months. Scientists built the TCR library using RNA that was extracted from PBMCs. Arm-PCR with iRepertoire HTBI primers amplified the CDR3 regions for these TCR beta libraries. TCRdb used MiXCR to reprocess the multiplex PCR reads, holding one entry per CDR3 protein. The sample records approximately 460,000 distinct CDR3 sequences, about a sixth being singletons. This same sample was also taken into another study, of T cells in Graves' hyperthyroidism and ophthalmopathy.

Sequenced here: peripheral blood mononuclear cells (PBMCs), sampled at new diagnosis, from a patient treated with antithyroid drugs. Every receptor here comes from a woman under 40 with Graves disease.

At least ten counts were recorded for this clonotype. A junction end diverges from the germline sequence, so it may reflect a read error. CDR3 sequence (DNA): TGTGCCAGCAGCTTAGTTCTAGGCGACCTCCACAATGAGCAGTTCTTC. Amino acid sequence: CASSLVLGDLHNEQFF. The chain is built from TRBV5-1 and TRBJ2-1, with D unclear. The length of the CDR3 is 16 residues. Germline assignment: CDR1 SGHRS and CDR2 YFSETQ.

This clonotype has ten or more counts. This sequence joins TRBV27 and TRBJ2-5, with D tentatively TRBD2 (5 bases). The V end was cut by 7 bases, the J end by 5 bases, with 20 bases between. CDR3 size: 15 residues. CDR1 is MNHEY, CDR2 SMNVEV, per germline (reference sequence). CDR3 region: CASTPARGSSETQYF. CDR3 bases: TGTGCCAGCACCCCGGCACGGGGATCATCGGAGACCCAGTACTTC.

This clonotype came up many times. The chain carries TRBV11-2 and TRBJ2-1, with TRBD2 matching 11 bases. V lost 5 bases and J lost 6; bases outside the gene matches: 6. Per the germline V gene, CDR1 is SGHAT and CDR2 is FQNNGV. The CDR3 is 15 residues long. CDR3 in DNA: TGTGCCAGCAGCGCTCTAGCGGGAGGAGGCAATGAGCAGTTCTTC. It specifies CASSALAGGGNEQFF.

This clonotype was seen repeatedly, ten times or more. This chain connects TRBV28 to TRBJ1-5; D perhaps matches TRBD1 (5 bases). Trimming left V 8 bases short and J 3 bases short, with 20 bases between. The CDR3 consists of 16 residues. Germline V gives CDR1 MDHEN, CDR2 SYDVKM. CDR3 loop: CASATSVGAINQPQHF. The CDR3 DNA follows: TGTGCCAGCGCTACATCAGTAGGGGCCATCAATCAGCCCCAGCATTTT.

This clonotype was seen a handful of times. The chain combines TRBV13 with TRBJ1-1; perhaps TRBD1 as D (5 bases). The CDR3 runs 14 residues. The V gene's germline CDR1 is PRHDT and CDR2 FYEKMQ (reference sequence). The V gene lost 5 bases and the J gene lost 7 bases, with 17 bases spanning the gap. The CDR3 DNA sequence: TGTGCCAGCAGCCACGGTGGAGGGGACTATGAAGCTTTCTTT. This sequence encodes CASSHGGGDYEAFF.

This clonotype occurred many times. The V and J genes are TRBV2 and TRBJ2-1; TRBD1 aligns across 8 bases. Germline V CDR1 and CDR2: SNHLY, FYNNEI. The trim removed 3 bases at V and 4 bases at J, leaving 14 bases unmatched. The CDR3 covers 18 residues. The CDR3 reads CASSEVGTGTGKYNEQFF. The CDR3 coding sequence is TGTGCCAGCAGTGAGGTCGGAACCGGGACAGGCAAATACAATGAGCAGTTCTTC.

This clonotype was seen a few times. CDR3: CASSPRGRGISYNSPLHF. The CDR3 coding sequence is TGTGCCAGCAGTCCCCGGGGTAGGGGAATCTCCTATAATTCACCCCTCCACTTT. This rearrangement joins TRBV12-3 or TRBV12-4 to TRBJ1-6; the D gene is possibly TRBD1 (5 bases). The CDR3 is 18 amino acids. V was shortened by 5 bases and J by 0 bases, with 17 bases between the two germline ends.

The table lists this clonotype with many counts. The CDR3 region is CASSEWGLADLQETQYF. In DNA, the CDR3 is TGTGCCAGCAGTGAATGGGGACTAGCGGATCTCCAAGAGACCCAGTACTTC. The chain has TRBV6-1 and TRBJ2-5; TRBD2 agrees at 11 bases. The J segment lost 1 base and the V segment lost 2 bases, leaving 6 bases of the junction unmatched. The CDR3 is made up of 17 amino acids. CDR1 is MNHNS and CDR2 is SASEGT in the germline V gene.

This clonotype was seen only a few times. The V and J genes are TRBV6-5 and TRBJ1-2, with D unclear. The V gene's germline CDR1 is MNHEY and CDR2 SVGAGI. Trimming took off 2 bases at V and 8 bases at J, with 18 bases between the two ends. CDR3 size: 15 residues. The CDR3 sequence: CASSYPRESFGGYTF. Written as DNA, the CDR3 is TGTGCCAGCAGTTACCCCCGGGAGAGCTTCGGGGGCTACACCTTC.

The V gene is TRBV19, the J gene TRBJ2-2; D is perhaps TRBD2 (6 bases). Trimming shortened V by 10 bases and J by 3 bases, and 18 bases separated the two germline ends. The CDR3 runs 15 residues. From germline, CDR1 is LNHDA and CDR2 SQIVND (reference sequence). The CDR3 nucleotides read TGTGCCACCATCAACGTGGGAGGCGACACCGGGGAGCTGTTTTTT. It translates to CATINVGGDTGELFF. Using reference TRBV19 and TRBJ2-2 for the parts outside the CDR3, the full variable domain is DGGITQSPKYLFRKEGQNVTLSCEQNLNHDAMYWYRQDPGQGLRLIYYSQIVNDFQKGDIAEGYSVSREKKESFPLTVTSAQKNPTAFYLCATINVGGDTGELFFGEGSRLTVL.

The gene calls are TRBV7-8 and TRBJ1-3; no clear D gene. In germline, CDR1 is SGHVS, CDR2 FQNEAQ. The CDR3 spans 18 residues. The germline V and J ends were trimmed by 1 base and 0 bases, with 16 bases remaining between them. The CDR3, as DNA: TGTGCCAGCAGCTTAGGCCCCACGAGGCCTCACTCTGGAAACACCATATATTTT. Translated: CASSLGPTRPHSGNTIYF.

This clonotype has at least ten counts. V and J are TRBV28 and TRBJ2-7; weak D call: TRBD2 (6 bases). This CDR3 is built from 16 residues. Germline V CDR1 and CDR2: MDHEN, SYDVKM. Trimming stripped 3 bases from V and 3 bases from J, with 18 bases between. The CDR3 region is CASSLTRGQDLYEQYF. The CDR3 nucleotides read TGTGCCAGCAGTTTGACTAGGGGCCAGGACCTCTACGAGCAGTACTTC.

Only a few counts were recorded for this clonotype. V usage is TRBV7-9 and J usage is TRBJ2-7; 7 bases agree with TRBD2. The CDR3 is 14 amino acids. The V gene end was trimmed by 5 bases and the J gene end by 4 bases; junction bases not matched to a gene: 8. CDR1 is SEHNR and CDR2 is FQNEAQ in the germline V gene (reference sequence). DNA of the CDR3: TGTGCCAGCAGCCGCACGGAACTAGCGTACGAGCAGTACTTC. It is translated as CASSRTELAYEQYF.

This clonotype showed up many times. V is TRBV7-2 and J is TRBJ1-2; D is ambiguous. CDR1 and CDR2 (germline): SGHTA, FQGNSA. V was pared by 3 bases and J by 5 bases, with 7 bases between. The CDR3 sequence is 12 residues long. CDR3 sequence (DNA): TGTGCCAGCAGCTTCCCCGGATATGGCTACACCTTC. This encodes CASSFPGYGYTF.

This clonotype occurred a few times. The CDR3 coding sequence is TGTGCCAGCAGGGCGTTAAGTCATGAAAAACTGTTTTTT. This encodes CASRALSHEKLFF. The chain employs TRBV27 and TRBJ1-4; D is ambiguous. Between the trimmed V and J ends, which lost 6 bases and 6 bases, there was a span of 11 bases. The CDR3 spans 13 residues. The germline gives CDR1 MNHEY, CDR2 SMNVEV (reference sequence).

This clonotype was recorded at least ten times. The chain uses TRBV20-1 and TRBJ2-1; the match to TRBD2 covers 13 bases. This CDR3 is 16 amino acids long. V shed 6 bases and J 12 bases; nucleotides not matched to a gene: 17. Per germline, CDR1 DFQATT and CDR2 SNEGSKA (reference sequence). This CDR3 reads CSAPAPTSGRALSQFF. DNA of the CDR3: TGCAGTGCCCCCGCCCCTACTAGCGGGAGGGCCCTTTCGCAGTTCTTC.

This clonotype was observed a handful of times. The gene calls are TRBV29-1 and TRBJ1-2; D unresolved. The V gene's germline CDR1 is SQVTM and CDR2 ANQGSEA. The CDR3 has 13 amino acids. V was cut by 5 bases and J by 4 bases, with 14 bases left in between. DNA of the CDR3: TGCAGCGTTACCCGAGATCTGGTCTATGGCTACACCTTC. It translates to CSVTRDLVYGYTF.

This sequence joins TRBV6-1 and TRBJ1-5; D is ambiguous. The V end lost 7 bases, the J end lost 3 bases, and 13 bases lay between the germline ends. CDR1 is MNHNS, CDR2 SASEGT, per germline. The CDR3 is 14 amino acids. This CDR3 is CASNSGYANQPQHF. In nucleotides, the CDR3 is TGTGCCAGCAACTCGGGTTATGCCAATCAGCCCCAGCATTTT.

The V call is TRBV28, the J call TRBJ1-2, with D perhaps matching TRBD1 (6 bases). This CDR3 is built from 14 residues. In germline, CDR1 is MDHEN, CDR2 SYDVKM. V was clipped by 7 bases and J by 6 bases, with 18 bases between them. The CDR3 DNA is TGTGCCAGCACGAATCCGGGTCGGGGGCATGGCTACACCTTC. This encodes CASTNPGRGHGYTF.

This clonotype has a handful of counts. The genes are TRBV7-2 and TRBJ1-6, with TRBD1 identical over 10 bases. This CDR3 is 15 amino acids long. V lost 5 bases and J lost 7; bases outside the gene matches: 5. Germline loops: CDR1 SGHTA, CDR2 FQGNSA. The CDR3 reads CASSLGQGVNSPLHF. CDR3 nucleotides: TGTGCCAGCAGCCTAGGACAGGGGGTGAATTCACCCCTCCACTTT.

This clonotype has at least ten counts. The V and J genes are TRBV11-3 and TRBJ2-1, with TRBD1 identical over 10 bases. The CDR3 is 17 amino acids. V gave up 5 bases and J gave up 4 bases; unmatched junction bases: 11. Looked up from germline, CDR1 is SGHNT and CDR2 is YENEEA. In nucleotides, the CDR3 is TGTGCCAGCAGCGCCGGGACAGGGGTTGGGTCTTACAATGAGCAGTTCTTC. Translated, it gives CASSAGTGVGSYNEQFF.

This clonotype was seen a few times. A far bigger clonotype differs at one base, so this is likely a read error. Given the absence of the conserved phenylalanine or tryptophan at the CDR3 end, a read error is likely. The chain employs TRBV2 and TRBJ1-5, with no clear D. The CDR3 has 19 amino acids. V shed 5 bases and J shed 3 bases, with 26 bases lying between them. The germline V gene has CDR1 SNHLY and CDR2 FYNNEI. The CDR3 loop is CASSLGPYGLPSPNQPQHL. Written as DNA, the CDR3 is TGTGCCAGCAGTTTAGGCCCCTACGGGCTACCTTCACCCAATCAGCCCCAGCATCTT.

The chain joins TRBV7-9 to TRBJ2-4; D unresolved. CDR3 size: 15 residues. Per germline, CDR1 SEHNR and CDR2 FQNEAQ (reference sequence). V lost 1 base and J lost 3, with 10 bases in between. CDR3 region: CASSLDKTSKNIQYF. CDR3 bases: TGTGCCAGCAGCTTAGATAAGACAAGCAAAAACATTCAGTACTTC.

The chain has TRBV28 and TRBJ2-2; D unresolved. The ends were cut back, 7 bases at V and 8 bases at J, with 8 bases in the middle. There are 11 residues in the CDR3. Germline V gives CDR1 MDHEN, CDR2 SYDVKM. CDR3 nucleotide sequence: TGTGCCAGCACGGGCGTGGGGGAGCTGTTTTTT. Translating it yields CASTGVGELFF. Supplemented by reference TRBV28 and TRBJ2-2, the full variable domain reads DVKVTQSSRYLVKRTGEKVFLECVQDMDHENMFWYRQDPGLGLRLIYFSYDVKMKEKGDIPEGYSVSREKKERFSLILESASTNQTSMYLCASTGVGELFFGEGSRLTVL.

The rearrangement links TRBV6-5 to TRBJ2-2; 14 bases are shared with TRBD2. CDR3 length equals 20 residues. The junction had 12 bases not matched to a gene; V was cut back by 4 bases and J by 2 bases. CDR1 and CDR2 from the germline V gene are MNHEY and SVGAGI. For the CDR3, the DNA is TGTGCCAGCAGTTCCTTCCCGACTAGCGGGAGGGTCAGAAACACCGGGGAGCTGTTTTTT. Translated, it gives CASSSFPTSGRVRNTGELFF.

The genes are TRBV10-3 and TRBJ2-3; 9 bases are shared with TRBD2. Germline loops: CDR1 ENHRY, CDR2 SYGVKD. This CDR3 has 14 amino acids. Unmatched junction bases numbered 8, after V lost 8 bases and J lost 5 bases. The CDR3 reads CAIRGREGKDTQYF. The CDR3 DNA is TGTGCCATCCGCGGGAGGGAAGGAAAAGATACGCAGTATTTT.

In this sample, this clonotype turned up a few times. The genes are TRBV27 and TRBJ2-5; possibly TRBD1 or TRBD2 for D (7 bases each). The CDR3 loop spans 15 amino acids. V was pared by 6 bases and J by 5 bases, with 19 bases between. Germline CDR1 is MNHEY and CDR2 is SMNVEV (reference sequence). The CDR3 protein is CASSVGGLGGETQYF. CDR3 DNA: TGTGCCAGCAGCGTAGGGGGCCTGGGAGGGGAGACCCAGTACTTC.

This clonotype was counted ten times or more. CDR3 nucleotide sequence: TGCAGTGCTAATAGGGGTTACTATGGCTACACCTTC. This encodes CSANRGYYGYTF. This chain joins TRBV20-1 and TRBJ1-2; TRBD1 might be the D (5 bases). Per germline, CDR1 DFQATT and CDR2 SNEGSKA (reference sequence). The CDR3 extends over 12 amino acids. Trimming removed 4 bases from V and 3 bases from J, with 9 bases in between.

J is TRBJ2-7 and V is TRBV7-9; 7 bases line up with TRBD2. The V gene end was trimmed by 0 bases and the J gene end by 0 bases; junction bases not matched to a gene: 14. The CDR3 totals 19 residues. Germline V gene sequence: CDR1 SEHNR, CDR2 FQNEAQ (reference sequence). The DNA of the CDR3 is TGTGCCAGCAGCTTAGCGGGATGGGGGGGTGCGGGACTCTCCTACGAGCAGTACTTC. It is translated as CASSLAGWGGAGLSYEQYF. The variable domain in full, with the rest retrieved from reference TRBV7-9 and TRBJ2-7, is DTGVSQNPRHKITKRGQNVTFRCDPISEHNRLYWYRQTLGQGPEFLTYFQNEAQLEKSRLLSDRFSAERPKGSFSTLEIQRTEQGDSAMYLCASSLAGWGGAGLSYEQYFGPGTRLTVT.

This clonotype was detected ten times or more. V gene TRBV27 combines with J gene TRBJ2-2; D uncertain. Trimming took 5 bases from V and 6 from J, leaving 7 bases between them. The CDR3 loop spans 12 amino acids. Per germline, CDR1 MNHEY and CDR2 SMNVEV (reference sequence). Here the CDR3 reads CASSRVAGELFF. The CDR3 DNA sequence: TGTGCCAGCAGTAGGGTTGCCGGGGAGCTGTTTTTT.